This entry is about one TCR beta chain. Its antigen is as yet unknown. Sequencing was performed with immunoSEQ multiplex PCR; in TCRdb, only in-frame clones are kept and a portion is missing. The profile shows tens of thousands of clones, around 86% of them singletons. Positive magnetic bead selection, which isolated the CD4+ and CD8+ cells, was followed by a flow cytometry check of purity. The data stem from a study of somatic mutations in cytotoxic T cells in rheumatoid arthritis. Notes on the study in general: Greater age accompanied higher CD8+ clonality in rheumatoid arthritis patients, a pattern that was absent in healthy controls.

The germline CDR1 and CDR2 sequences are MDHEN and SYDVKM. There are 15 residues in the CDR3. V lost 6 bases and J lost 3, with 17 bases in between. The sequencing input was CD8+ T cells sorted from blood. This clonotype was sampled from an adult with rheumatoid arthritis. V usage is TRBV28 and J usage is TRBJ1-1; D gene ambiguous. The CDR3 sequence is CASRPGSWEYTEAFF. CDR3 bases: TGTGCCAGCAGGCCCGGATCGTGGGAATACACTGAAGCTTTCTTT.